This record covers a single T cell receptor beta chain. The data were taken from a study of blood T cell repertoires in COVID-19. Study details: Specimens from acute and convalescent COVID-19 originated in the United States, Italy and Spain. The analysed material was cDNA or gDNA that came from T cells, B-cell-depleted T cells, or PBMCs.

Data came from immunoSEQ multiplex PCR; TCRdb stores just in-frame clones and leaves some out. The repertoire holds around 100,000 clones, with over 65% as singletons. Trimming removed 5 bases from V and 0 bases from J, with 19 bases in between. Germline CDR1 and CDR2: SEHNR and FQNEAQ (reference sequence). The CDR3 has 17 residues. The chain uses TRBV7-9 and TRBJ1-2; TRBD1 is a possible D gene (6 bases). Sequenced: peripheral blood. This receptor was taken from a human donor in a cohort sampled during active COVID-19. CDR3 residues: CASSNALQGSANYGYTF. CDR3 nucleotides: TGTGCCAGCAGCAATGCCTTACAGGGATCGGCTAACTATGGCTACACCTTC.